The rows below give T cell receptor beta chains drawn from one sample of a study of regulatory T cells in long-lasting Graves disease. TCRdb reanalysed the multiplex PCR reads using MiXCR and keeps one entry per CDR3 protein. The table lists 400,000 to 500,000 distinct CDR3 sequences, 14% of them singletons. Another study also made use of these data, one on T cells in Graves' hyperthyroidism and ophthalmopathy.

Sequenced material: peripheral blood mononuclear cells (PBMCs), taken at new diagnosis, from a patient treated with antithyroid drugs. Receptors were obtained from a woman aged 50 to 65 with Graves disease. Both conserved end residues are part of each CDR3. The order of the fields is clone size, D gene, V gene, J gene, CDR3 protein, CDR3 DNA. D genes are given only for firm matches. Clone size is given for some rows only: seen once, a few or many times, or a class if the clone is expanded.

few	NA	TRBV4-1	TRBJ2-7	CASSPGWTQPSSYEQYF	TGCGCCAGCAGCCCAGGGTGGACTCAGCCAAGTTCCTACGAGCAGTACTTC
many	TRBD2	TRBV4-1	TRBJ2-7	CASSQDGREGLEQYF	TGCGCCAGCAGCCAAGATGGGCGGGAGGGCCTCGAGCAGTACTTC
few	TRBD2	TRBV7-9	TRBJ2-3	CASSLWGSGTADTQYF	TGTGCCAGCAGCTTATGGGGTAGCGGGACCGCAGATACGCAGTATTTT
NA	TRBD1	TRBV19	TRBJ2-5	CASADPGQGAETQYF	TGTGCCAGTGCCGACCCGGGACAGGGGGCAGAGACCCAGTACTTC
many	NA	TRBV20-1	TRBJ1-1	CSASKVERDTEAFF	TGCAGTGCTAGTAAGGTTGAGAGAGACACTGAAGCTTTCTTT
many	NA	TRBV28	TRBJ1-2	CASSPGGGYGYTF	TGTGCCAGCAGTCCGGGGGGGGGCTATGGCTACACCTTC
many	TRBD2	TRBV30	TRBJ2-7	CACEPGRPTFYYEQYF	TGTGCTTGCGAGCCCGGGAGGCCCACCTTTTACTACGAGCAGTACTTC
many	NA	TRBV29-1	TRBJ2-7	CSVEDRRGPNEQYF	TGCAGCGTTGAAGATCGGAGGGGGCCAAACGAGCAGTACTTC
NA	NA	TRBV7-9	TRBJ1-4	CASSDQGDEKPFF	TGTGCCAGCAGCGACCAGGGTGATGAAAAACCGTTTTTT
many	TRBD1	TRBV28	TRBJ2-7	CASSTPGGGTGALEQYF	TGTGCCAGCAGCACCCCCGGGGGAGGGACAGGGGCCCTTGAGCAGTACTTC
many	NA	TRBV11-1	TRBJ2-1	CASSFERSSYNEQFF	TGTGCCAGCAGCTTTGAGCGTAGCTCCTACAATGAGCAGTTCTTC
few	TRBD1	TRBV14	TRBJ1-5	CASSPQIGQGASNQPQHF	TGTGCCAGCAGCCCCCAAATTGGACAGGGGGCTAGCAATCAGCCCCAGCATTTT
many	TRBD1	TRBV2	TRBJ1-2	CAIDRVMGVGYTF	TGTGCCATCGACAGGGTCATGGGTGTGGGCTACACCTTC
many	NA	TRBV28	TRBJ2-3	CASRTSAVSSTDTQYF	TGTGCCAGCAGAACCTCCGCAGTTTCTAGCACAGATACGCAGTATTTT
NA	TRBD1	TRBV7-9	TRBJ2-2	CASSPAGRGRGTGELFF	TGTGCCAGCAGCCCTGCCGGAAGGGGGCGCGGCACCGGGGAGCTGTTTTTT
few	TRBD1	TRBV29-1	TRBJ1-1	CSVEIRDRVLAEAFF	TGCAGCGTTGAAATCCGGGACAGGGTTCTCGCTGAAGCTTTCTTT
many	NA	TRBV28	TRBJ1-1	CASSLFSLNTEAFF	TGTGCCAGCAGTTTATTTAGCCTGAACACTGAAGCTTTCTTT
many	NA	TRBV3-1	TRBJ1-1	CASSQDGRVPNTEAFF	TGTGCCAGCAGCCAAGATGGTAGGGTCCCGAACACTGAAGCTTTCTTT
many	TRBD1	TRBV7-9	TRBJ1-5	CASSFGTGSNQPQHF	TGTGCCAGCAGCTTCGGGACAGGTAGCAATCAGCCCCAGCATTTT
NA	NA	TRBV24-1	TRBJ2-3	CATSVARGESTDTQYF	TGTGCCACCAGTGTTGCCAGGGGGGAGAGCACAGATACGCAGTATTTT
many	TRBD1	TRBV28	TRBJ1-6	CASSPAGAGGISPLHF	TGTGCCAGCAGTCCCGCCGGGGCAGGGGGCATTTCACCCCTCCACTTT
many	NA	TRBV7-9	TRBJ2-6	CASSSSGANVLTF	TGTGCCAGCAGTAGCTCTGGGGCCAACGTCCTGACTTTC
NA	TRBD1	TRBV19	TRBJ1-5	CASSINAGGYDQPQHF	TGTGCCAGTAGTATTAACGCAGGGGGCTATGATCAGCCCCAGCATTTT
NA	NA	TRBV4-1	TRBJ2-2	CASSQESSGMTGELFF	TGCGCCAGCAGCCAAGAGTCGTCAGGGATGACCGGGGAGCTGTTTTTT
few	TRBD2	TRBV3-1	TRBJ2-3	CASSQLGGPRDTQYF	TGTGCCAGCAGCCAATTGGGAGGGCCCAGAGATACGCAGTATTTT
NA	NA	TRBV7-9	TRBJ1-1	CASSLVGGGSTEAFF	TGTGCCAGCAGCTTAGTGGGGGGCGGAAGCACTGAAGCTTTCTTT
many	TRBD1	TRBV3-1	TRBJ2-3	CASSQDSGQSDTQYF	TGTGCCAGCAGCCAAGACTCGGGACAGTCAGATACGCAGTATTTT
few	TRBD1	TRBV3-1	TRBJ2-1	CASSQERGRLYSNEQFF	TGTGCCAGCAGCCAAGAGAGGGGGCGACTATATAGCAATGAGCAGTTCTTC
NA	TRBD2	TRBV5-1	TRBJ2-7	CASRLGLATEQYF	TGCGCCAGCAGGCTGGGACTAGCGACCGAGCAGTACTTC
NA	TRBD2	TRBV27	TRBJ2-1	CASNSGTSGNNEQFF	TGTGCCAGCAATTCCGGGACTAGCGGGAACAATGAGCAGTTCTTC
few	TRBD2	TRBV5-1	TRBJ2-1	CASKAGGQFF	TGCGCCAGCAAGGCGGGAGGACAGTTCTTC
few	NA	TRBV19	TRBJ1-5	CASSIVGDSNQPQHF	TGTGCCAGTAGTATAGTGGGGGACAGCAATCAGCCCCAGCATTTT
NA	NA	TRBV2	TRBJ1-6	CASSEAGVGSPLHF	TGTGCCAGCAGCGAGGCGGGAGTCGGTTCACCCCTCCACTTT
many	NA	TRBV6-5	TRBJ2-7	CASSYSRRALAYEQYF	TGTGCCAGCAGTTACTCTCGTCGGGCGCTTGCCTACGAGCAGTACTTC
NA	TRBD1	TRBV3-1	TRBJ2-1	CASSLGGAWMAYNEQFF	TGTGCCAGCAGTTTAGGGGGCGCTTGGATGGCCTACAATGAGCAGTTCTTC
NA	NA	TRBV30	TRBJ2-3	CAWSVRPTPTDTQYF	TGTGCCTGGAGTGTACGCCCCACGCCCACAGATACGCAGTATTTT
NA	TRBD2	TRBV5-1	TRBJ2-2	CASSLADLGGRNTGELFF	TGCGCCAGCAGCTTGGCCGACCTTGGCGGGAGGAACACCGGGGAGCTGTTTTTT
many	TRBD2	TRBV27	TRBJ2-7	CASSLADPYEQYF	TGTGCCAGTTCGCTAGCGGATCCCTACGAGCAGTACTTC
NA	NA	TRBV3-1	TRBJ1-4	CASSRGGQVNEKLFF	TGTGCCAGCAGCCGGGGTGGCCAGGTTAATGAAAAACTGTTTTTT
NA	NA	TRBV7-7	TRBJ2-5	CASSSPSLGETQYF	TGTGCTAGCAGCTCCCCTAGTCTTGGGGAGACCCAGTACTTC
NA	NA	TRBV5-6	TRBJ1-5	CASSLYATGWESNQPQHF	TGTGCCAGCAGCTTGTACGCCACAGGGTGGGAAAGCAATCAGCCCCAGCATTTT
many	NA	TRBV20-1	TRBJ2-3	CSASRGRGTDTQYF	TGCAGTGCTAGTCGTGGCAGGGGCACAGATACGCAGTATTTT
NA	NA	TRBV18	TRBJ2-2	CASSPPTRTGELFF	TGTGCCAGCTCACCACCTACCAGAACCGGGGAGCTGTTTTTT
NA	NA	TRBV10-3	TRBJ1-5	CAISAGPGNQPQHF	TGTGCCATCAGTGCGGGTCCGGGCAATCAGCCCCAGCATTTT
few	NA	TRBV4-1	TRBJ2-1	CASSQVEGDEQFF	TGCGCCAGCAGCCAGGTTGAAGGGGATGAGCAGTTCTTC
NA	NA	TRBV10-1	TRBJ1-1	CASSESPGPNTEAFF	TGCGCCAGCAGTGAGTCCCCTGGACCTAACACTGAAGCTTTCTTT
NA	TRBD2	TRBV10-1	TRBJ2-1	CASSESWLAGDSVYNEQFF	TGCGCCAGCAGTGAGTCGTGGTTAGCGGGAGATTCGGTTTACAATGAGCAGTTCTTC
once	NA	TRBV3-1	TRBJ1-3	CASSLGSRTGNTIYF	TGTGCCAGCAGCCTTGGGAGCCGTACTGGAAACACCATATATTTT
NA	TRBD2	TRBV20-1	TRBJ2-7	CSATEMTSGRREQYF	TGCAGTGCTACGGAAATGACTAGCGGGAGGCGCGAGCAGTACTTC
many	TRBD2	TRBV2	TRBJ2-3	CASARLAGGPDTQYF	TGTGCCAGCGCCAGACTAGCGGGAGGGCCGGATACGCAGTATTTT
many	TRBD1	TRBV20-1	TRBJ2-7	CSARVPTGANEQYF	TGCAGTGCTAGAGTGCCGACAGGGGCCAACGAGCAGTACTTC
few	NA	TRBV3-1	TRBJ2-7	CASSQLTGVVDFYEQYF	TGTGCCAGCAGCCAACTAACGGGAGTCGTCGATTTCTACGAGCAGTACTTC
many	TRBD1	TRBV20-1	TRBJ1-5	CSATTTGDSNQPQHF	TGCAGTGCTACGACGACAGGGGATAGCAATCAGCCCCAGCATTTT
NA	NA	TRBV28	TRBJ2-3	CASLSGPSTDTQYF	TGTGCCAGCCTTAGCGGCCCTAGCACAGATACGCAGTATTTT
few	TRBD1	TRBV5-5	TRBJ1-1	CASSPVGGLSTEAFF	TGTGCCAGCAGCCCGGTAGGGGGCTTGAGCACTGAAGCTTTCTTT
many	NA	TRBV12-3/TRBV12-4	TRBJ1-1	CATDIEGVTEAFF	TGTGCCACCGACATAGAGGGGGTCACTGAAGCTTTCTTT
NA	NA	TRBV27	TRBJ2-7	CASSLFGAGYEQYF	TGTGCCAGCAGTTTATTCGGGGCTGGGTACGAGCAGTACTTC
many	TRBD2	TRBV20-1	TRBJ2-3	CSAIGLAGTDTQYF	TGCAGTGCTATAGGACTAGCGGGCACAGATACGCAGTATTTT
few	NA	TRBV29-1	TRBJ2-2	CSVGAVVNTGELFF	TGCAGCGTTGGTGCCGTAGTAAACACCGGGGAGCTGTTTTTT
many	NA	TRBV6-9	TRBJ2-2	CASSYSNTGELFF	TGTGCCAGCAGTTACTCAAACACCGGGGAGCTGTTTTTT